This T cell receptor (beta chain) was retrieved from a study of OX40 agonist ivuxolimab in advanced cancers. Across the study: Of the patients, three showed partial responses, one with hepatocellular carcinoma and two with cutaneous melanoma. Study results and caveats: The antigens recognized by the expanded peripheral T cells, that is their antigen specificity, were not determined. Dose levels from 0.1 to 3.0 mg/kg saw CD4+ and CD8+ blood T cells expand clonally by week 6.

Here immunoSEQ multiplex PCR was the method, and the copy in TCRdb shows in-frame clones only, minus some. This table has about 76,000 clones, approximately 83% appearing once. Blood sampling was done at baseline, cycle 4 day 1, and cycle 7 day 1. The CDR3 is 14 residues long. Per germline, CDR1 SGHVS and CDR2 FNYEAQ. Unmatched junction bases numbered 9, after V lost 4 bases and J lost 9 bases. On this clone: The antigen is unknown.

The rearrangement links TRBV7-6 to TRBJ2-1; 7 nucleotides line up with TRBD1. The sample here was CD4+ or CD8+ T cells sorted from blood, taken in a trial of the OX40 agonist ivuxolimab. This receptor was identified in an adult with an advanced solid tumor such as melanoma, head and neck, liver or kidney cancer. Here the CDR3 DNA reads TGTGCCAGCAGCTCCGAGGGGGCGGTGACTGAGCAGTTCTTC. This translates into CASSSEGAVTEQFF.